The T cell receptor (beta chain) described here comes from a study of Ad26.COV2.S vaccination and SARS-CoV-2 variants. The wider study: A participant enrolled in the COV1001 Ad26.COV2.S trial arm provided the sample.

Treatment noted: some 19 received Ad26.COV2.S at low or high dose, single or two shots; roughly five received placebo; per-sample allocation not given. Day 63 after the first injection of vaccine or placebo was the sampling time. CDR1 MNHNS and CDR2 SASEGT come from the germline V gene. The ends were cut back, 3 bases at V and 4 bases at J, with 20 bases in the middle. This CDR3 spans 17 amino acids. Clones were read by immunoSEQ multiplex PCR, and TCRdb kept only the in-frame ones, dropping some. The sample holds roughly 320,000 clones; around four fifths are singletons and the top ten take 2.1%. This chain uses TRBV6-1 with TRBJ2-3; D unresolved. This material consisted of peripheral blood, taken in a trial of Ad26.COV2.S vaccine versus placebo. The TCR was taken from a person between 18 and 65 years old who received the Ad26.COV2.S COVID-19 vaccine or a placebo. This CDR3 is CASSDNPLVAVPDTQYF. In nucleotides, the CDR3 is TGTGCCAGCAGTGATAACCCCTTGGTAGCCGTCCCAGATACGCAGTATTTT.